Following are 10 T cell receptor beta chains from one sample sequenced in a study of blood T cell repertoires in COVID-19. The repertoire was sequenced with immunoSEQ multiplex PCR; TCRdb's copy has only in-frame clones and lacks some. There are under 300,000 clones in the sample; 82% occur only once, and 4.5% to 6% lies in the top ten. Sequenced sample: peripheral blood. The receptors shown here come from an elderly woman with active or convalescent COVID-19.

CDR3 region: CSVRDSPSTDTQYF. DNA of the CDR3: TGCAGCGTCCGGGACAGCCCTAGCACAGATACGCAGTATTTT. The chain joins TRBV29-1 to TRBJ2-3, with 7 bases aligning to TRBD1. The CDR3 sequence is 14 residues long. J gave up 0 bases and V 6 bases, and 6 bases lay outside the gene matches. The germline CDR1 and CDR2 sequences are SQVTM and ANQGSEA.

The rearrangement uses TRBV7-9 and TRBJ2-7; TRBD2 matches at 15 bases. Germline loops: CDR1 SEHNR, CDR2 FQNEAQ (reference sequence). V lost 5 bases and J lost 4; bases outside the gene matches: 9. The CDR3 loop spans 17 amino acids. In nucleotides, the CDR3 is TGTGCCAGCAGCCCACTAGGACTAGCGGGAGGGCCTTACGAGCAGTACTTC. Its protein is CASSPLGLAGGPYEQYF.

The chain joins TRBV10-3 to TRBJ2-5; 8 positions agree with TRBD1. Germline assignment: CDR1 ENHRY and CDR2 SYGVKD. The V and J ends lost 5 bases and 4 bases, in that order; junction bases with no gene match: 9. This CDR3 has 15 amino acids. DNA for the CDR3: TGTGCCATCAGTTTACAGGGGGTGAGGGGAGAGACCCAGTACTTC. This codes for CAISLQGVRGETQYF.

The V and J genes are TRBV3-1 (or the pseudogene TRBV3-2) and TRBJ1-6; no reliable D call. The germline gives CDR1 LGHDT, CDR2 YNNKEL (reference sequence). The CDR3 runs 15 residues. Trimming pared 1 base from V and 6 bases from J, leaving 10 bases between. CDR3 sequence: CASSQGINGNSPLHF. As DNA, the CDR3 is TGTGCCAGCAGCCAAGGAATAAACGGTAATTCACCCCTCCACTTT.

This clone was found a few times. The rearrangement joins TRBV27 to TRBJ1-2, with 7 bases that match TRBD1. The CDR3 length is 13 residues. Germline V gene data show CDR1 as MNHEY and CDR2 as SMNVEV (reference sequence). V trimming: 2 bases; J trimming: 6 bases; junction bases outside the gene matches: 3. The chain's CDR3 is CASSLRGQDGYTF. As DNA, the CDR3 is TGTGCCAGCAGTTTAAGGGGGCAGGATGGCTACACCTTC.

The chain carries TRBV6-2 or TRBV6-3 and TRBJ2-7; 8 bases match TRBD2. CDR3 size: 16 residues. The germline CDR1 and CDR2 sequences are MNHEY and SVGEGT. V dropped 2 bases and J dropped 2; count of bases not matched to a gene: 8. CDR3 in DNA: TGTGCCAGCAGTTACGACGGGGGGGGCCTAACCTACGAGCAGTACTTC. Translation: CASSYDGGGLTYEQYF.

This clone was seen a single time. The CDR3 is CASRRTGTGVRGYGYTF. The CDR3 DNA is TGTGCCAGCAGGAGAACCGGGACAGGGGTTCGTGGCTATGGCTACACCTTC. The V and J genes are TRBV11-2 and TRBJ1-2; 10 positions agree with TRBD1. V dropped 6 bases and J dropped 4; count of bases not matched to a gene: 14. The germline CDR1 and CDR2 sequences are SGHAT and FQNNGV. CDR3 size: 17 residues.

CDR3 in amino acids: CASGGSDVFFYEQYF. The CDR3, as DNA: TGTGCCAGTGGGGGCTCAGATGTCTTTTTCTACGAGCAGTACTTC. The V gene is TRBV21-1, the J gene TRBJ2-7; the listed D gene, TRBD1, was not tested against the DNA. TRBV21-1 is a pseudogene locus. The CDR3 is 15 amino acids.

The J gene is TRBJ1-4, the V gene TRBV9, with 7 bases identical to TRBD1. The CDR3 runs to 15 residues. Germline-derived CDR1 and CDR2 are SGDLS and YYNGEE. Losses at the gene ends were 4 bases for V and 6 bases for J; bases not matched to a gene: 9. CDR3 sequence reads: CASSPRDSHDEKLFF. The CDR3 DNA is TGTGCCAGCAGCCCTCGGGACAGTCACGATGAAAAACTGTTTTTT.

The rearrangement joins TRBV4-1 to TRBJ1-3; D is possibly TRBD1 (5 bases). Trimming took 0 bases from V and 6 from J, leaving 18 bases between them. CDR3 length: 17 amino acids. The germline gives CDR1 MGHRA, CDR2 YSYEKL. The CDR3 sequence is CASSQDGFGGAVNTIYF. For the CDR3, the DNA is TGCGCCAGCAGCCAAGATGGGTTCGGGGGTGCAGTAAACACCATATATTTT.